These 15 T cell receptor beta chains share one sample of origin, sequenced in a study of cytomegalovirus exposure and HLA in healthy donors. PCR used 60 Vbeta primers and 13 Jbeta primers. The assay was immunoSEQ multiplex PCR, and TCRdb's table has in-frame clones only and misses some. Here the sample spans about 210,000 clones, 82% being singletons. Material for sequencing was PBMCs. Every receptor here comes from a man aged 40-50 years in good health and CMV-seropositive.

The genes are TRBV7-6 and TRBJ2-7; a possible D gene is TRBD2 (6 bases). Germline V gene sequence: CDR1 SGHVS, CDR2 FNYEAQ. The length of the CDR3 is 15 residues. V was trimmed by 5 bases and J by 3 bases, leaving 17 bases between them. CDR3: CASSPAGSSSYEQYF. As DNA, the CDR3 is TGTGCCAGCAGCCCCGCGGGGAGCTCCAGCTACGAGCAGTACTTC.

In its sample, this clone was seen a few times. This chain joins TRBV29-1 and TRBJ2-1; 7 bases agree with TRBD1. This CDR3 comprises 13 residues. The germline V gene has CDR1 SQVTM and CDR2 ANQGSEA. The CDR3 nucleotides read TGCAGTGCTACAGGGGAATCCTACAATGAGCAGTTCTTC. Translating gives CSATGESYNEQFF.

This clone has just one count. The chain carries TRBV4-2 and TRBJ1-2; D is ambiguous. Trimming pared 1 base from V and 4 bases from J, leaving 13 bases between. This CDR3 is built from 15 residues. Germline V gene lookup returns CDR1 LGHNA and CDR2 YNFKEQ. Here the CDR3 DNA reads TGTGCCAGCAGCCAAGGTGGAGGCACCCCCTATGGCTACACCTTC. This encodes CASSQGGGTPYGYTF.

This CDR3 reads CASSLAVTSENTGELFF. As DNA, the CDR3 is TGCGCCAGCAGCTTGGCCGTGACTAGCGAGAACACCGGGGAGCTGTTTTTT. This chain uses TRBV5-1 with TRBJ2-2; 8 bases match TRBD2. The trim removed 0 bases at V and 1 base at J, leaving 5 bases unmatched. The CDR3 is 17 amino acids. CDR1 and CDR2 (germline): SGHRS, YFSETQ.

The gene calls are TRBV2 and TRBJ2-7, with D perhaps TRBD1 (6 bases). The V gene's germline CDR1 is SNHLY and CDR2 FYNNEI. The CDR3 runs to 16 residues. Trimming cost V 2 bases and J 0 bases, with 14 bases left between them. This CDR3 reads CASSEPPGHSSYEQYF. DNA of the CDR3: TGTGCCAGCAGTGAACCACCGGGACACAGCTCCTACGAGCAGTACTTC.

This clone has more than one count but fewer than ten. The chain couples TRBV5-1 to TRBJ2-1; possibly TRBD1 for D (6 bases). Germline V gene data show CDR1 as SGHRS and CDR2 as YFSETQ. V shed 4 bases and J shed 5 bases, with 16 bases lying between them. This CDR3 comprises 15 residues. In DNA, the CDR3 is TGCGCCAGCAGCACAACCGGGACACGAAACAATGAGCAGTTCTTC. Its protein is CASSTTGTRNNEQFF.

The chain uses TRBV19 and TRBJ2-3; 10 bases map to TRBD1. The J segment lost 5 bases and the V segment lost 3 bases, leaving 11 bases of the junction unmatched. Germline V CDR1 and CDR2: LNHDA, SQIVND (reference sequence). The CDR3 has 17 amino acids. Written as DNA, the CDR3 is TGTGCCAGTAGTATCGGGGACAGGGGAAAATTGAGAGATACGCAGTATTTT. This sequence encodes CASSIGDRGKLRDTQYF.

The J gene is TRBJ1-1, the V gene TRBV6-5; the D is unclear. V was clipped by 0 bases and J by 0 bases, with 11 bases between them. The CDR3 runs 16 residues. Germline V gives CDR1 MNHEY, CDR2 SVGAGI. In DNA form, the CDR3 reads TGTGCCAGCAGTTACTCGATTAGGCGGATGAACACTGAAGCTTTCTTT. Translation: CASSYSIRRMNTEAFF.

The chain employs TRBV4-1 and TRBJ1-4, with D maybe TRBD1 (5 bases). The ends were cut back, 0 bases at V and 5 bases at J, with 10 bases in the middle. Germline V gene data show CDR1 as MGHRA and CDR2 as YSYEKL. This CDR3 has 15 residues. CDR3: CASSQDPGFNEKLFF. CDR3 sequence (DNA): TGCGCCAGCAGCCAAGATCCAGGGTTCAATGAAAAACTGTTTTTT.

As DNA, the CDR3 is TGTGCCAGCAGTGAGGGGACAGGGAGAGCTGAAGCTTTCTTT. Its protein product is CASSEGTGRAEAFF. The chain employs TRBV6-1 and TRBJ1-1, with TRBD1 matching over 9 bases. J was trimmed by 6 bases and V by 3 bases; bases with no gene match: 5. This CDR3 spans 14 amino acids. Germline loops: CDR1 MNHNS, CDR2 SASEGT.

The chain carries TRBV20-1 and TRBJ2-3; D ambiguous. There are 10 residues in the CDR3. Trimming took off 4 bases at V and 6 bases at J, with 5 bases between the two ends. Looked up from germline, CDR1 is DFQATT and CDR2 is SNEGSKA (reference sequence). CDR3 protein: CSATSDTQYF. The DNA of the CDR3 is TGCAGTGCTACATCCGATACGCAGTATTTT.

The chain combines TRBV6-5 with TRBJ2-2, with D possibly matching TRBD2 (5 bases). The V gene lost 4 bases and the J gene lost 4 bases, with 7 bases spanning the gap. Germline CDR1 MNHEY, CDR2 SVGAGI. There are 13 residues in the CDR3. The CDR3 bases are TGTGCCAGCAGTTTTCGGGGCACCGGGGAGCTGTTTTTT. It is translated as CASSFRGTGELFF.

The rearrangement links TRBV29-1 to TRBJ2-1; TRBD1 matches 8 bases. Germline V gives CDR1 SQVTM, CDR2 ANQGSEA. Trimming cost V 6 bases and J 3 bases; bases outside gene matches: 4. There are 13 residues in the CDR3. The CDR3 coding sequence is TGCAGCGTGGACAGGGCTCTCTACAATGAGCAGTTCTTC. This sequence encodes CSVDRALYNEQFF.

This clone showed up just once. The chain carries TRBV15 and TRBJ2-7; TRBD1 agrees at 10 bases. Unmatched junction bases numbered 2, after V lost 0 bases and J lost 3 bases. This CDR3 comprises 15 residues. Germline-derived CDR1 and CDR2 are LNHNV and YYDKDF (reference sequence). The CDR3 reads CATSRDRDRGYEQYF. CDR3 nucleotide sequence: TGTGCCACCAGCAGAGACCGGGACAGGGGCTACGAGCAGTACTTC.

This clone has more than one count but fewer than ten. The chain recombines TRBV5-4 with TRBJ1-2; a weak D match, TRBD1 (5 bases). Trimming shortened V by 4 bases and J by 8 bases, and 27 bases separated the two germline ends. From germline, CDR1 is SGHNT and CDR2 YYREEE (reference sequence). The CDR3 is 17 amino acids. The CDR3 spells CASSLPDTEIATGGYTF. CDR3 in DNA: TGTGCCAGCAGCCTCCCGGACACTGAAATAGCAACAGGCGGCTACACCTTC. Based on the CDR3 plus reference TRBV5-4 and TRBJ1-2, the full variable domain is ETGVTQSPTHLIKTRGQQVTLRCSSQSGHNTVSWYQQALGQGPQFIFQYYREEENGRGNFPPRFSGLQFPNYSSELNVNALELDDSALYLCASSLPDTEIATGGYTFGSGTRLTVV.